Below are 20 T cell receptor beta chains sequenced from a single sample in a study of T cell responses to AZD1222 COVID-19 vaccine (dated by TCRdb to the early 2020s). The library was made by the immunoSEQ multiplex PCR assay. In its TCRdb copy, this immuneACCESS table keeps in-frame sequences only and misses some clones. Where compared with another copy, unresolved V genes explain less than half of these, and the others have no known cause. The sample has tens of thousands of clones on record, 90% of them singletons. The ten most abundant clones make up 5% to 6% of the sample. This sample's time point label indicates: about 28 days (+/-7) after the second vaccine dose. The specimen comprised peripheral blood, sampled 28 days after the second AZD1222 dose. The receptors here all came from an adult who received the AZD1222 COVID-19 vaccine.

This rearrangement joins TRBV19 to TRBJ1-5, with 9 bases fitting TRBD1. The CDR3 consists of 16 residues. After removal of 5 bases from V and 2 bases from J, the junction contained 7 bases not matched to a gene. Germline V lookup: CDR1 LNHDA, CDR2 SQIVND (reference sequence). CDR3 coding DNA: TGTGCCAGTAGTGCATCCCGGGACAGGGGCAATCAGCCCCAGCATTTT. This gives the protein CASSASRDRGNQPQHF.

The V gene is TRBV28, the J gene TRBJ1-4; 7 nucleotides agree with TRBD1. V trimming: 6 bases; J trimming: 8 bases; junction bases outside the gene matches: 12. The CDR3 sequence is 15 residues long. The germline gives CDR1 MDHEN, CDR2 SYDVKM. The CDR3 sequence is CASSPGTGVAEKLFF. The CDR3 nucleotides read TGTGCCAGCAGCCCCGGTACAGGGGTAGCCGAAAAACTGTTTTTT.

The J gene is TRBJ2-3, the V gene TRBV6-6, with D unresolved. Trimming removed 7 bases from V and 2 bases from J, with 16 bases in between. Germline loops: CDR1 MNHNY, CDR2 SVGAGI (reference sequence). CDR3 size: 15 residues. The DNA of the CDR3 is TGTGCCAGCAACAAGGGTTGGGTAATCACAGATACGCAGTATTTT. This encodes CASNKGWVITDTQYF.

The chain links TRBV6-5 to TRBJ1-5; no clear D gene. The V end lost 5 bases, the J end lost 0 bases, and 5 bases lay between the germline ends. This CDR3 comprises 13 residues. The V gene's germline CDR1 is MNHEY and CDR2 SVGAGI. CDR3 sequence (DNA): TGTGCCAGCAGTCCCTATAGCAATCAGCCCCAGCATTTT. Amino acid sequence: CASSPYSNQPQHF.

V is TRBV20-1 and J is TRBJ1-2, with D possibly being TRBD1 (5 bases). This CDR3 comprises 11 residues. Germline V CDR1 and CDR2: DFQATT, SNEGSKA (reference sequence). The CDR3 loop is CSVDSPYGYTF. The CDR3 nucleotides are TGCAGCGTCGACAGCCCCTATGGCTACACCTTC.

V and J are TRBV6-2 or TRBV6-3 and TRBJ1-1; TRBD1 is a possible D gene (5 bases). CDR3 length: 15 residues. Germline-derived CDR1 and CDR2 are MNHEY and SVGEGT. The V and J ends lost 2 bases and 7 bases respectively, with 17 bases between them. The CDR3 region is CASSYPTQTEVEAFF. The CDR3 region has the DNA TGTGCCAGCAGTTACCCAACCCAGACAGAAGTTGAAGCTTTCTTT.

The CDR3 here is CASSFYRGYEQYF. In nucleotides, the CDR3 is TGCGCCAGCAGCTTCTATCGGGGCTACGAGCAGTACTTC. The chain carries TRBV5-1 and TRBJ2-7; tentatively, D is TRBD2 (5 bases). The V gene lost 2 bases and the J gene lost 3 bases, with 9 bases spanning the gap. The CDR3 spans 13 residues. CDR1 and CDR2 from the germline V gene are SGHRS and YFSETQ. The full variable domain, rest sourced from reference TRBV5-1 and TRBJ2-7, is KAGVTQTPRYLIKTRGQQVTLSCSPISGHRSVSWYQQTPGQGLQFLFEYFSETQRNKGNFPGRFSGRQFSNSRSEMNVSTLELGDSALYLCASSFYRGYEQYFGPGTRLTVT.

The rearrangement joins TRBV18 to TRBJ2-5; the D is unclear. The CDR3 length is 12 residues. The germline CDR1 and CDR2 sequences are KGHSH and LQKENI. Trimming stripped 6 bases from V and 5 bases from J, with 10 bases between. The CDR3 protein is CASSPRDETQYF. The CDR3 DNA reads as TGTGCCAGCTCTCCTAGAGATGAGACCCAGTACTTC.

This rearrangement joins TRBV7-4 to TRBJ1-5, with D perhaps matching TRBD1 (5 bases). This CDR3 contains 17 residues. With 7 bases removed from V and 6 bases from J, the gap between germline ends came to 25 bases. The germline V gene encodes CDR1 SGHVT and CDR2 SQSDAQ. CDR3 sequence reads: CASTFIYRDRASQPQHF. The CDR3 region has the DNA TGTGCCAGCACCTTCATTTACCGGGACCGCGCGTCTCAGCCCCAGCATTTT.

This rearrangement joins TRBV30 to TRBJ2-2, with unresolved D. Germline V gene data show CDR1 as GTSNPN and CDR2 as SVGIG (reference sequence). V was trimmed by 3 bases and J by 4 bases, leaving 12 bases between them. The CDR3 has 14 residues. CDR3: CAWRRGQSTGELFF. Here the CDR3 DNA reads TGTGCCTGGAGGAGAGGTCAATCCACCGGGGAGCTGTTTTTT.

This CDR3 reads CASDRQGYPYEQYF. CDR3 sequence (DNA): TGTGCCAGCGACCGACAGGGTTACCCGTACGAGCAGTACTTC. This chain joins TRBV28 and TRBJ2-7; TRBD1 aligns across 7 bases. The J segment lost 4 bases and the V segment lost 8 bases, leaving 11 bases of the junction unmatched. The germline CDR1 and CDR2 sequences are MDHEN and SYDVKM. This CDR3 comprises 14 residues.

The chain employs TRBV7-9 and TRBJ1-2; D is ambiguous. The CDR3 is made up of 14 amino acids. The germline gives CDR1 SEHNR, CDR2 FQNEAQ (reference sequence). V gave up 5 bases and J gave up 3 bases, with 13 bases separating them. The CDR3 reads CASSLTMFYYGYTF. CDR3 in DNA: TGTGCCAGCAGCCTTACCATGTTTTACTATGGCTACACCTTC.

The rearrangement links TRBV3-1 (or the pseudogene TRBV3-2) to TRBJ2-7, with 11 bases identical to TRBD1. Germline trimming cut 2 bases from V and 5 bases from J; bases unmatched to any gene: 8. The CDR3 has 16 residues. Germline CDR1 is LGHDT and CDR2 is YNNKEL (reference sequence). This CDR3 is CASSQWGQGGMDEQYF. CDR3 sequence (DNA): TGTGCCAGCAGCCAATGGGGACAGGGGGGGATGGACGAGCAGTACTTC.

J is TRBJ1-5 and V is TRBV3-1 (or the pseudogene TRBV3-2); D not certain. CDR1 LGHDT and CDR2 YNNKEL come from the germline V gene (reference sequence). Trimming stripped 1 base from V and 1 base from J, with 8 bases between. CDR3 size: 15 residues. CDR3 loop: CASSQGRESNQPQHF. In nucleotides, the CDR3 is TGTGCCAGCAGCCAAGGTCGAGAAAGCAATCAGCCCCAGCATTTT.

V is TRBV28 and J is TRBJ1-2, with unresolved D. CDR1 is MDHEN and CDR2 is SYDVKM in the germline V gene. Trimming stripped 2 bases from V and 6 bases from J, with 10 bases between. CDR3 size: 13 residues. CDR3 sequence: CASSLPSINGYTF. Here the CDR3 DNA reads TGTGCCAGCAGTTTACCCAGTATAAATGGCTACACCTTC.

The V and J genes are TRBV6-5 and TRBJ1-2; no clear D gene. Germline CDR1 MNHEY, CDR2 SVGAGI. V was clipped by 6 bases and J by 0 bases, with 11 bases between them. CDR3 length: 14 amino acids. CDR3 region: CASSHSSANYGYTF. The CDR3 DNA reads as TGTGCCAGCAGCCACAGCTCAGCTAACTATGGCTACACCTTC.

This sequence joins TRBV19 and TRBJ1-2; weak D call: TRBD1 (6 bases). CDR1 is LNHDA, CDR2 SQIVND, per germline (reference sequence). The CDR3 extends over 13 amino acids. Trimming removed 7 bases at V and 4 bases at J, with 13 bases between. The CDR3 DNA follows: TGTGCCAGTATCACAGGGCGCGGCTATGGCTACACCTTC. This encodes CASITGRGYGYTF.

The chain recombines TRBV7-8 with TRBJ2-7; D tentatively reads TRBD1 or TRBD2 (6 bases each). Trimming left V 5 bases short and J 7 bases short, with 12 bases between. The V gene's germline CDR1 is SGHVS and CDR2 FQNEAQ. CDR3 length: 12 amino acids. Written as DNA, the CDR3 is TGTGCCAGCAGCCCCGGGGGCCTGGAGCAGTACTTC. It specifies CASSPGGLEQYF.

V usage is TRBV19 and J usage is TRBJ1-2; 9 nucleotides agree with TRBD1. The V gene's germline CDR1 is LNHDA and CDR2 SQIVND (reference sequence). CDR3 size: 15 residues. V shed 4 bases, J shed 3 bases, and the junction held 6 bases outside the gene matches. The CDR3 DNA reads TGTGCCAGTAGTACGGGAACAGGGGGCTACTATGGCTACACCTTC. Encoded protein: CASSTGTGGYYGYTF.

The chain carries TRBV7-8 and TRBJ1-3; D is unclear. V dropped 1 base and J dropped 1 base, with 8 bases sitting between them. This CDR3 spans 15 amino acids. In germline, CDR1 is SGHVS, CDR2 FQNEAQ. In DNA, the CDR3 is TGTGCCAGCAGCTTAGAGGGAGGATCTGGAAACACCATATATTTT. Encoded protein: CASSLEGGSGNTIYF.